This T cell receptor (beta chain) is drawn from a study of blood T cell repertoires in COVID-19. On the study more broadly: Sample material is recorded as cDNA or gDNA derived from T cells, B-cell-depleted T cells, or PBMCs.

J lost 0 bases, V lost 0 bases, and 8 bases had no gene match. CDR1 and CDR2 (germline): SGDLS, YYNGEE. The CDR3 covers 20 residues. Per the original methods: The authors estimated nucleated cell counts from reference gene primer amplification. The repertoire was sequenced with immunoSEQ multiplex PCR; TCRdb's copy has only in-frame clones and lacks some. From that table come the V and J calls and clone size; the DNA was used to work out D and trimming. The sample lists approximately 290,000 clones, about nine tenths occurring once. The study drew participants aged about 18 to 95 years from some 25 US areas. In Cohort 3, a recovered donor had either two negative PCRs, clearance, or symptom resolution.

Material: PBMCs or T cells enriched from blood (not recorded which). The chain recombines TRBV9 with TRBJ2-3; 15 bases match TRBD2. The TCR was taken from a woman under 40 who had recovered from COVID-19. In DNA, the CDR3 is TGTGCCAGCAGCGTAGGGGGACTAGCGGGAGGACACGATAGCACAGATACGCAGTATTTT. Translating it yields CASSVGGLAGGHDSTDTQYF. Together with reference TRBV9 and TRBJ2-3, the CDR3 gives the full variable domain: DSGVTQTPKHLITATGQRVTLRCSPRSGDLSVYWYQQSLDQGLQFLIQYYNGEERAKGNILERFSAQQFPDLHSELNLSSLELGDSALYFCASSVGGLAGGHDSTDTQYFGPGTRLTVL.